The 24 T cell receptor beta chains given below trace back to one sample, sequenced in a study of shared clonotypes between healthy human individuals. Method: immunoSEQ multiplex PCR; TCRdb's copy keeps in-frame clones and lacks some. The sample includes fewer than 850,000 clones, 90% to 97% of them seen just once. CD8 cells classed as naive were CD45RO-negative and positively selected for CCR7, excluding terminally differentiated effector memory CD45RA+ cells. The sequenced sample was naive CD8+ T cells sorted from blood. These receptors originate from a man between 25 and 39 years old in good health.

The chain couples TRBV9 to TRBJ2-4; the D call may be TRBD1 or TRBD2 (5 bases each). V shed 3 bases and J shed 2 bases, with 15 bases lying between them. The CDR3 has 16 amino acids. CDR1 SGDLS and CDR2 YYNGEE come from the germline V gene. The DNA of the CDR3 is TGTGCCAGCAGCGCCCCAGGACTGGGACCCAAAAACATTCAGTACTTC. It encodes CASSAPGLGPKNIQYF. Drawing the rest from reference TRBV9 and TRBJ2-4, the complete variable domain is DSGVTQTPKHLITATGQRVTLRCSPRSGDLSVYWYQQSLDQGLQFLIQYYNGEERAKGNILERFSAQQFPDLHSELNLSSLELGDSALYFCASSAPGLGPKNIQYFGAGTRLSVL.

The gene calls are TRBV11-1 and TRBJ2-1, with TRBD2 identical over 12 bases. V shed 1 base and J 2 bases; nucleotides not matched to a gene: 6. CDR1 SGHAT and CDR2 FQDESV come from the germline V gene (reference sequence). The CDR3 totals 18 residues. The CDR3 reads CASSLGSTSGSPYNEQFF. For the CDR3, the DNA is TGTGCCAGCAGCTTAGGTTCGACTAGCGGGAGCCCCTACAATGAGCAGTTCTTC.

V and J are TRBV11-2 and TRBJ2-3; 9 nucleotides line up with TRBD1. Germline assignment: CDR1 SGHAT and CDR2 FQNNGV. This CDR3 contains 16 residues. Trimming removed 1 base from V and 5 bases from J; junction bases left unmatched: 7. The DNA for the CDR3 is TGTGCCAGCAGCTTAGCTAGGACAGGGGTGAAAGATACGCAGTATTTT. Translation gives CASSLARTGVKDTQYF.

A remark on this clone: Additional DNA sequences in this sample encode the identical CDR3. The chain employs TRBV27 and TRBJ2-7, with 13 bases matching TRBD2. V was pared by 5 bases and J by 3 bases, with 4 bases of the junction left unmatched. Per the germline V gene, CDR1 is MNHEY and CDR2 is SMNVEV (reference sequence). This CDR3 contains 15 residues. The CDR3 protein is CASSPRLAGGYEQYF. CDR3 nucleotides: TGTGCCAGCAGTCCTCGACTAGCGGGAGGCTACGAGCAGTACTTC.

V and J are TRBV28 and TRBJ2-7; D remains unclear. CDR3 length: 13 residues. Germline V gene lookup returns CDR1 MDHEN and CDR2 SYDVKM. V lost 4 bases, J lost 2 bases, and 9 bases lay in between. CDR3: CASSSPTAYEQYF. CDR3 nucleotides: TGTGCCAGCAGTTCACCAACGGCCTACGAGCAGTACTTC.

The CDR3 region is CASSLEGQGVDTQYF. DNA for the CDR3: TGCGCCAGCAGCTTGGAAGGGCAGGGTGTAGATACGCAGTATTTT. The V gene is TRBV5-1, the J gene TRBJ2-3; tentative D call: TRBD1 (5 bases). CDR1 and CDR2 (germline): SGHRS, YFSETQ. The CDR3 covers 15 residues. Trimming took off 0 bases at V and 5 bases at J, with 13 bases between the two ends.

The genes are TRBV19 and TRBJ2-1, with TRBD2 matching over 9 bases. V gave up 7 bases and J gave up 0 bases; unmatched junction bases: 7. The length of the CDR3 is 16 residues. The V gene's germline CDR1 is LNHDA and CDR2 SQIVND (reference sequence). The CDR3 DNA is TGTGCCAGTACCCTTAGCGGGAGTAGCTCCTACAATGAGCAGTTCTTC. As protein: CASTLSGSSSYNEQFF.

About this clone: The same CDR3 is also encoded by other DNA sequences in this sample. CDR3: CASSLYRSSYEQYF. The CDR3 DNA reads TGTGCCAGCAGTTTATACAGGTCCTCCTACGAGCAGTACTTC. V usage is TRBV27 and J usage is TRBJ2-7; possibly TRBD1 for D (5 bases). This CDR3 region has 14 residues. V lost 1 base and J lost 0, with 7 bases in between. The germline CDR1 and CDR2 sequences are MNHEY and SMNVEV (reference sequence).

The rearrangement links TRBV5-1 to TRBJ1-1, with TRBD1 matching 7 bases. The ends lost 2 bases at V and 0 bases at J; junction bases unmatched: 7. This CDR3 region has 16 residues. Germline lookup yields CDR1 SGHRS and CDR2 YFSETQ. The CDR3 loop is CASSLKQGTMNTEAFF. The CDR3 DNA is TGCGCCAGCAGCTTAAAACAGGGGACCATGAACACTGAAGCTTTCTTT.

The chain employs TRBV15 and TRBJ2-7, with no clear D. The germline CDR1 and CDR2 sequences are LNHNV and YYDKDF (reference sequence). This CDR3 comprises 14 residues. V lost 3 bases, J lost 5 bases, and 14 bases lay in between. The CDR3 nucleotides read TGTGCCACCAGCAGTATAGGAGAGAGCGACGAGCAGTACTTC. Protein: CATSSIGESDEQYF.

This sequence joins TRBV5-6 and TRBJ1-5; possible D gene TRBD1, 5 bases. The CDR3 is 15 residues long. Between the trimmed V and J ends, which lost 4 bases and 2 bases, there was a span of 13 bases. Germline loops: CDR1 SGHDT, CDR2 YYEEEE. The CDR3: CASSIADTGNQPQHF. The CDR3 DNA sequence: TGTGCCAGCAGCATTGCGGACACAGGCAATCAGCCCCAGCATTTT.

The chain recombines TRBV7-9 with TRBJ1-5, with D hard to call. The V gene's germline CDR1 is SEHNR and CDR2 FQNEAQ (reference sequence). Trimming took 5 bases from V and 4 from J, leaving 18 bases between them. The CDR3 contains 16 residues. DNA of the CDR3: TGTGCCAGCAGCACGTCGACCGGCGGCCTAAATCAGCCCCAGCATTTT. Protein: CASSTSTGGLNQPQHF.

This clone was recorded once. This sequence joins TRBV7-2 and TRBJ2-7; TRBD1 matches at 7 bases. Trimming took 5 bases from V and 4 from J; bases not matched to a gene: 14. Germline lookup yields CDR1 SGHTA and CDR2 FQGNSA. This CDR3 region has 16 residues. CDR3 region: CASSGYPGDSIYEQYF. In nucleotides, the CDR3 is TGTGCCAGCAGCGGATACCCCGGGGACAGCATATACGAGCAGTACTTC. Based on the CDR3 plus reference TRBV7-2 and TRBJ2-7, the full variable domain is GAGVSQSPSNKVTEKGKDVELRCDPISGHTALYWYRQSLGQGLEFLIYFQGNSAPDKSGLPSDRFSAERTGGSVSTLTIQRTQQEDSAVYLCASSGYPGDSIYEQYFGPGTRLTVT.

The chain couples TRBV9 to TRBJ2-7; weak D call: TRBD2 (6 bases). This CDR3 has 12 residues. Germline CDR1 and CDR2: SGDLS and YYNGEE. Trimming left V 3 bases short and J 3 bases short, with 7 bases between. DNA of the CDR3: TGTGCCAGCAGCGACGGGAGCTACGAGCAGTACTTC. Protein: CASSDGSYEQYF. Full variable domain (missing parts from reference TRBV9 and TRBJ2-7): DSGVTQTPKHLITATGQRVTLRCSPRSGDLSVYWYQQSLDQGLQFLIQYYNGEERAKGNILERFSAQQFPDLHSELNLSSLELGDSALYFCASSDGSYEQYFGPGTRLTVT.

This clone was seen only once. The chain links TRBV27 to TRBJ2-5; D not certain. CDR1 and CDR2 from the germline V gene are MNHEY and SMNVEV (reference sequence). V was cut by 4 bases and J by 7 bases, with 13 bases left in between. The CDR3 has 13 amino acids. CDR3 DNA: TGTGCCAGCAGTTCGGGCCTCCGAGGGACCCAGTACTTC. It encodes CASSSGLRGTQYF.

A remark on this clone: Other DNA sequences in the sample encode the same CDR3. The V gene is TRBV4-1, the J gene TRBJ2-7, with a possible D match to TRBD1 (5 bases). Trimming shortened V by 1 base and J by 3 bases, and 10 bases separated the two germline ends. This CDR3 comprises 14 residues. Germline values: CDR1 MGHRA, CDR2 YSYEKL. In DNA form, the CDR3 reads TGCGCCAGCAGCCAAGTACCAGGGAACTACGAGCAGTACTTC. Protein: CASSQVPGNYEQYF.

This clone has a single count. The rearrangement joins TRBV5-6 to TRBJ2-7; D might be TRBD2 (6 bases). CDR1 and CDR2 (germline): SGHDT, YYEEEE. The length of the CDR3 is 15 residues. V dropped 0 bases and J dropped 2 bases, with 12 bases sitting between them. CDR3 region: CASSLAGWEAYEQYF. The CDR3 DNA reads as TGTGCCAGCAGCTTGGCCGGGTGGGAGGCCTACGAGCAGTACTTC.

The chain employs TRBV29-1 and TRBJ2-3; no reliable D call. Germline V gene lookup returns CDR1 SQVTM and CDR2 ANQGSEA. The length of the CDR3 is 12 residues. V lost 7 bases to trimming and J lost 4 bases, with 12 bases between them. The CDR3 loop is CSGKLGADTQYF. CDR3 coding DNA: TGCAGCGGTAAACTCGGCGCAGATACGCAGTATTTT.

V is TRBV27 and J is TRBJ2-7; TRBD2 agrees at 7 bases. The V gene's germline CDR1 is MNHEY and CDR2 SMNVEV (reference sequence). The CDR3 has 16 amino acids. Losses at the gene ends were 0 bases for V and 0 bases for J; bases not matched to a gene: 5. CDR3 in DNA: TGTGCCAGCAGTTTATCTGGGACTATGAGCTCCTACGAGCAGTACTTC. Translating gives CASSLSGTMSSYEQYF.

For the CDR3, the DNA is TGTGCCAGCAGCTTAGCGGTCGGAGGGGGCCCCCCTGAAGCTTTCTTT. Its protein is CASSLAVGGGPPEAFF. The J gene is TRBJ1-1, the V gene TRBV7-8; 7 nucleotides align to TRBD1. The V and J ends lost 0 bases and 6 bases, in that order; junction bases with no gene match: 10. Germline loops: CDR1 SGHVS, CDR2 FQNEAQ. The CDR3 loop spans 16 amino acids.

CDR3 amino acids: CAWSVELTGVVTDTQYF. The CDR3 DNA reads as TGTGCCTGGAGTGTCGAGCTGACAGGGGTCGTCACAGATACGCAGTATTTT. The chain has TRBV30 and TRBJ2-3; TRBD1 matches 8 bases. Trimming at V came to 0 bases and at J to 2 bases, leaving 10 bases not matched to a gene. The CDR3 is 17 amino acids. Germline V gene lookup returns CDR1 GTSNPN and CDR2 SVGIG (reference sequence).

The genes are TRBV7-6 and TRBJ1-5, with D possibly being TRBD1 (6 bases). Germline values: CDR1 SGHVS, CDR2 FNYEAQ. Trimming cost V 5 bases and J 4 bases, with 12 bases left between them. The CDR3 contains 14 residues. CDR3 sequence: CASSLEGGNQPQHF. The CDR3 nucleotides read TGTGCCAGCAGCCTCGAGGGGGGAAATCAGCCCCAGCATTTT.

The chain couples TRBV10-2 to TRBJ2-7; D might be TRBD2 (5 bases). The CDR3 has 11 amino acids. V was pared by 2 bases and J by 7 bases, with 6 bases between. Germline V CDR1 and CDR2: WSHSY, SAAADI. The CDR3 nucleotides are TGCGCCAGCAGTGAGGGGGAGGAGCAGTACTTC. Translated, it gives CASSEGEEQYF.

As to this clone: Additional DNA sequences in this sample encode the identical CDR3. The V gene is TRBV28, the J gene TRBJ2-7; no reliable D call. From germline, CDR1 is MDHEN and CDR2 SYDVKM. The CDR3 loop spans 12 amino acids. V was trimmed by 4 bases and J by 1 base, leaving 5 bases between them. The DNA of the CDR3 is TGTGCCAGCAGTTCCTCATCCTACGAGCAGTACTTC. The encoded protein is CASSSSSYEQYF. The full variable domain, in which reference TRBV28 and TRBJ2-7 provide the parts outside the CDR3, is DVKVTQSSRYLVKRTGEKVFLECVQDMDHENMFWYRQDPGLGLRLIYFSYDVKMKEKGDIPEGYSVSREKKERFSLILESASTNQTSMYLCASSSSSYEQYFGPGTRLTVT.